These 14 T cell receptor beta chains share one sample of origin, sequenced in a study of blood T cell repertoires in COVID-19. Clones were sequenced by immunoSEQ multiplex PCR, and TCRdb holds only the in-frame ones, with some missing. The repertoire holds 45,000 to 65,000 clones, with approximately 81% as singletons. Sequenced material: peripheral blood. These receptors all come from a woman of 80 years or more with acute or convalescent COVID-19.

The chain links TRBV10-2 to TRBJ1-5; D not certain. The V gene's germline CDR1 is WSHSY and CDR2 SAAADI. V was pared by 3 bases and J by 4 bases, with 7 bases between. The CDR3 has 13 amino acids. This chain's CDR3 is CASSDIANQPQHF. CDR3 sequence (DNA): TGCGCCAGCAGTGATATAGCAAATCAGCCCCAGCATTTT.

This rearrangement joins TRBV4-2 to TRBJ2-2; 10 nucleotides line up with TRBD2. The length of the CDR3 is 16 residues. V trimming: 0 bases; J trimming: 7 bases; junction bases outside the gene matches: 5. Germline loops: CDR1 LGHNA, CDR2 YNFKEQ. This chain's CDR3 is CASSQEGGTSVGELFF. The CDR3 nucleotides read TGTGCCAGCAGCCAAGAAGGTGGGACTAGCGTCGGGGAGCTGTTTTTT.

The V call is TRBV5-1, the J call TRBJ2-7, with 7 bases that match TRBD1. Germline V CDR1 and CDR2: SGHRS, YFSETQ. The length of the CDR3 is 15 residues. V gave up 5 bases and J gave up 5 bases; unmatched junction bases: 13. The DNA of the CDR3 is TGCGCCAGCAGTCCCACCGGGACAGAAGTCGACGAGCAGTACTTC. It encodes CASSPTGTEVDEQYF.

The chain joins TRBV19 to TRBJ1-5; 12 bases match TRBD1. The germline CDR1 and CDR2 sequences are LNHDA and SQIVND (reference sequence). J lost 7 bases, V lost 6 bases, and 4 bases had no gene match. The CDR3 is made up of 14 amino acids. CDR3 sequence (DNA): TGTGCCAGTAGCGGGACAGGGGGCGGGCAGCCCCAGCATTTT. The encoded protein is CASSGTGGGQPQHF.

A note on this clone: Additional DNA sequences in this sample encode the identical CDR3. The CDR3 is CSVGQGNYGYTF. As DNA, the CDR3 is TGCAGCGTGGGACAGGGGAACTATGGCTACACCTTC. J is TRBJ1-2 and V is TRBV29-1; 10 positions agree with TRBD1. Germline-derived CDR1 and CDR2 are SQVTM and ANQGSEA. Germline trimming cut 6 bases from V and 2 bases from J; bases unmatched to any gene: 0. This CDR3 contains 12 residues. The full variable domain, completed using reference TRBV29-1 and TRBJ1-2, is SAVISQKPSRDICQRGTSLTIQCQVDSQVTMMFWYRQQPGQSLTLIATANQGSEATYESGFVIDKFPISRPNLTFSTLTVSNMSPEDSSIYLCSVGQGNYGYTFGSGTRLTVV.

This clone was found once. This CDR3 is CASSTYPDTIYF. CDR3 nucleotides: TGTGCCAGCAGCACCTACCCGGACACCATATATTTT. The rearrangement joins TRBV11-2 to TRBJ1-3; D uncertain. Per the germline V gene, CDR1 is SGHAT and CDR2 is FQNNGV. Trimming left V 5 bases short and J 8 bases short, with 10 bases between. This CDR3 spans 12 amino acids.

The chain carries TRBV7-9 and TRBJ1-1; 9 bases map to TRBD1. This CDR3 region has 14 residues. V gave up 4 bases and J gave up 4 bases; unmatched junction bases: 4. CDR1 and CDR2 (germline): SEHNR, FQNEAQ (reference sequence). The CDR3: CASSSQQGATEAFF. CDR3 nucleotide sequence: TGTGCCAGCAGCTCCCAACAGGGGGCCACTGAAGCTTTCTTT.

The CDR3 coding sequence is TGTGCCAGCAGCCCCACAGCAGGGGTGGGGGGCTACACCTTC. Translating gives CASSPTAGVGGYTF. This chain joins TRBV3-1 (or the pseudogene TRBV3-2) and TRBJ1-2, with TRBD1 as a possible D gene (6 bases). The CDR3 runs to 14 residues. V was clipped by 4 bases and J by 8 bases, with 17 bases between them. Germline values: CDR1 LGHDT, CDR2 YNNKEL (reference sequence).

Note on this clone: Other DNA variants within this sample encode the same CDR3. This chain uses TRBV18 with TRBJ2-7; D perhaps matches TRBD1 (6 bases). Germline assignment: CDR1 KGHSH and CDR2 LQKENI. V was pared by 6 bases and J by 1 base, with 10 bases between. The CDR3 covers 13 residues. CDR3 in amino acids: CASSPTGSYEQYF. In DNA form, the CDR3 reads TGTGCCAGCTCCCCGACAGGTTCCTACGAGCAGTACTTC.

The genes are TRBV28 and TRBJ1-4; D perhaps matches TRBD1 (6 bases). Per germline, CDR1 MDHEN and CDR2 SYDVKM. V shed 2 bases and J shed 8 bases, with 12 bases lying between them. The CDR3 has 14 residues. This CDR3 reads CASSLIGGDEKLFF. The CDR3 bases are TGTGCCAGCAGTTTAATAGGGGGGGACGAAAAACTGTTTTTT. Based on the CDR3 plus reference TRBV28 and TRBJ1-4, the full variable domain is DVKVTQSSRYLVKRTGEKVFLECVQDMDHENMFWYRQDPGLGLRLIYFSYDVKMKEKGDIPEGYSVSREKKERFSLILESASTNQTSMYLCASSLIGGDEKLFFGSGTQLSVL.

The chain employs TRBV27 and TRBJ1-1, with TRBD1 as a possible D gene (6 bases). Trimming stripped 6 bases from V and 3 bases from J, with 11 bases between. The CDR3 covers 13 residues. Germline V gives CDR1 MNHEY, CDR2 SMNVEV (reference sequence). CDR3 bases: TGTGCCAGCAGCCCCCAGGGGTACACTGAAGCTTTCTTT. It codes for CASSPQGYTEAFF.

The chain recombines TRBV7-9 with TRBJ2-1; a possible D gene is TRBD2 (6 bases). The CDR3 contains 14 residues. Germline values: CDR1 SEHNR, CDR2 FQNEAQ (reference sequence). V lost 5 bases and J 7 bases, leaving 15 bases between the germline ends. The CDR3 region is CASSLQRLVNEQFF. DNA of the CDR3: TGTGCCAGCAGCCTGCAGCGACTAGTAAATGAGCAGTTCTTC.

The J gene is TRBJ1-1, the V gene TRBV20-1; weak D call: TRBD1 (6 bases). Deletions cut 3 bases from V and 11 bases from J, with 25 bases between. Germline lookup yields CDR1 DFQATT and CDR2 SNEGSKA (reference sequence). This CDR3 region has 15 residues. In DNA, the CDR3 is TGCAGTGCTAGTATCCCCCGGGACAAGGGGATGAGGGCTTTCTTT. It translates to CSASIPRDKGMRAFF.

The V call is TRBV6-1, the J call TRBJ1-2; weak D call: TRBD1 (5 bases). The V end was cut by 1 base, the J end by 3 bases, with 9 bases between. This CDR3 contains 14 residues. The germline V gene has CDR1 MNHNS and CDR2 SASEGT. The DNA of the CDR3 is TGTGCCAGCAGTGAAGAAGGGGCGCACTATGGCTACACCTTC. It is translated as CASSEEGAHYGYTF.